These T cell receptor beta chains were read from a single sample in a study of blood T cell repertoires in COVID-19. Some clones are missing from TCRdb's copy, which holds only in-frame ones; the method was immunoSEQ multiplex PCR. The table shows 360,000 or so clones, with 85% to 90% occurring only once. The sequenced sample was peripheral blood. These receptors were obtained from a man aged 18 to 30 with active or convalescent COVID-19. CDR3s include the opening cysteine and the closing phenylalanine or tryptophan. A D gene is named only where the DNA matches it firmly. Size tells how often a clone was seen (once, few, many) or the class of an expanded clone, and some rows leave it out.

abundance	v_gene	d_gene	j_gene	CDR3aa	CDR3nt
.	TRBV7-2	.	TRBJ1-6	CASALRSGDNSPLHF	TGTGCCAGCGCTCTTAGATCGGGAGATAATTCACCCCTCCACTTT
.	TRBV12-3/TRBV12-4	.	TRBJ2-7	CASSTTTPYEQYF	TGTGCCAGCAGTACCACAACACCCTACGAGCAGTACTTC
.	TRBV19	.	TRBJ1-5	CASSIDTNIGNQPQHF	TGTGCCAGTAGTATAGACACAAATATCGGCAATCAGCCCCAGCATTTT
.	TRBV3-1/TRBV3-2	.	TRBJ1-6	CATTKTRDMGRSPLHF	TGTGCCACCACTAAAACCCGGGATATGGGCCGGTCACCCCTCCACTTT
.	TRBV4-1	TRBD1	TRBJ1-2	CASSQAIQGSSGYTF	TGCGCCAGCAGCCAAGCCATACAGGGGAGTAGCGGCTACACCTTC
.	TRBV5-1	.	TRBJ2-1	CASSLDGEQFF	TGCGCCAGCAGCTTGGACGGGGAGCAGTTCTTC
.	TRBV29-1	TRBD1	TRBJ1-1	CSVARQGAHTEAFF	TGCAGCGTTGCCCGACAGGGGGCGCACACTGAAGCTTTCTTT
.	TRBV7-2	TRBD1	TRBJ2-7	CASRTGDGDEQYF	TGTGCCAGCAGGACAGGGGACGGCGACGAGCAGTACTTC
.	TRBV27	.	TRBJ2-1	CASSLLDRYNEQFF	TGTGCCAGCAGTTTACTAGACAGGTACAATGAGCAGTTCTTC
.	TRBV19	TRBD1	TRBJ2-2	CASSSRTGEAGGELFF	TGTGCCAGTAGTTCCCGGACAGGGGAGGCAGGCGGGGAGCTGTTTTTT
.	TRBV6-5	.	TRBJ1-1	CASSYRGEDTEAFF	TGTGCCAGCAGTTACCGTGGGGAGGACACTGAAGCTTTCTTT
once	TRBV6-6	.	TRBJ2-4	CASSPPGFENIQYF	TGTGCCAGCAGCCCACCCGGTTTTGAAAACATTCAGTACTTC
.	TRBV19	.	TRBJ1-2	CASSTGTNLGYTF	TGTGCCAGTAGTACCGGGACAAACCTTGGCTACACCTTC
.	TRBV7-2	TRBD1	TRBJ1-6	CASSPDRAGSPLHF	TGTGCCAGCAGCCCCGACAGGGCAGGTTCACCCCTCCACTTT
.	TRBV4-1	.	TRBJ1-5	CASSQVGGDNQPQHF	TGCGCCAGCAGCCAAGTTGGCGGGGACAATCAGCCCCAGCATTTT
.	TRBV28	.	TRBJ1-2	CASRQGIDGYTF	TGTGCCAGCAGGCAGGGGATTGATGGCTACACCTTC
.	TRBV27	.	TRBJ2-7	CASRYGQGGHEQYF	TGTGCCAGCAGGTACGGGCAGGGGGGACACGAGCAGTACTTC
.	TRBV19	.	TRBJ2-5	CASSADSGTAQYF	TGTGCCAGTAGTGCCGACTCGGGAACTGCCCAGTACTTC
.	TRBV7-2	.	TRBJ1-2	CASSSRTDGYTF	TGTGCCAGCAGCTCTCGGACAGATGGCTACACCTTC
once	TRBV19	.	TRBJ1-5	CASSRTASNQPQHF	TGTGCCAGTAGTAGGACAGCTAGCAATCAGCCCCAGCATTTT
.	TRBV5-1	TRBD2	TRBJ2-1	CASSRTSGKVNEQFF	TGCGCCAGCAGCAGAACTAGCGGGAAAGTCAATGAGCAGTTCTTC
.	TRBV5-1	TRBD1	TRBJ2-1	CASSSLRDSPYNEQFF	TGCGCCAGCAGCTCCCTCCGGGACAGTCCCTACAATGAGCAGTTCTTC
.	TRBV5-5	.	TRBJ2-3	CASSLAPSSTDTQYF	TGTGCCAGCAGCTTGGCCCCCTCTAGCACAGATACGCAGTATTTT
.	TRBV5-1	TRBD1	TRBJ1-4	CASSLEGGDEKLFF	TGCGCCAGCAGCTTGGAAGGGGGCGATGAAAAACTGTTTTTT
.	TRBV6-5	.	TRBJ2-7	CASRSGLNKQYF	TGTGCCAGCAGGAGCGGGCTAAACAAGCAGTACTTC
.	TRBV27	.	TRBJ2-7	CASSLDRAYEQYF	TGTGCCAGCAGTTTAGACAGAGCCTACGAGCAGTACTTC
few	TRBV6-2/TRBV6-3	TRBD1	TRBJ2-3	CASSWERTGGLGTDTQYF	TGTGCCAGCAGTTGGGAGCGGACAGGGGGTCTCGGCACAGATACGCAGTATTTT
.	TRBV7-2	TRBD1	TRBJ2-1	CASSFMDRAYNEQFF	TGTGCCAGCAGCTTTATGGACAGGGCTTACAATGAGCAGTTCTTC
.	TRBV20-1	.	TRBJ1-6	CSASFRGGNSPLHF	TGCAGTGCTAGTTTCCGGGGTGGAAATTCACCCCTCCACTTT
.	TRBV28	TRBD2	TRBJ2-1	CASSLRGGNNEQFF	TGTGCCAGCAGTTTGCGGGGGGGCAATAATGAGCAGTTCTTC
.	TRBV11-2	TRBD1	TRBJ2-7	CASSSPRTGVREQYF	TGTGCCAGCAGCTCGCCTCGGACAGGGGTCCGCGAGCAGTACTTC
.	TRBV23-1	.	TRBJ1-4	CASGHACRGSEKLFF	TGCGCCAGCGGTCACGCATGCAGGGGAAGTGAAAAACTGTTTTTT
.	TRBV7-6	TRBD2	TRBJ2-7	CASSLMGGTYEQYF	TGTGCCAGCAGCTTAATGGGAGGGACCTACGAGCAGTACTTC
.	TRBV7-9	.	TRBJ2-7	CASSFMAGDPVEQYF	TGTGCCAGCAGCTTCATGGCAGGGGACCCTGTCGAGCAGTACTTC
.	TRBV10-3	.	TRBJ2-5	CAIRGVGLETQYF	TGTGCCATCAGGGGCGTTGGGTTGGAGACCCAGTACTTC
.	TRBV14	TRBD1	TRBJ2-7	CASSPGQGPYEQYF	TGTGCCAGCAGCCCTGGACAGGGGCCCTACGAGCAGTACTTC